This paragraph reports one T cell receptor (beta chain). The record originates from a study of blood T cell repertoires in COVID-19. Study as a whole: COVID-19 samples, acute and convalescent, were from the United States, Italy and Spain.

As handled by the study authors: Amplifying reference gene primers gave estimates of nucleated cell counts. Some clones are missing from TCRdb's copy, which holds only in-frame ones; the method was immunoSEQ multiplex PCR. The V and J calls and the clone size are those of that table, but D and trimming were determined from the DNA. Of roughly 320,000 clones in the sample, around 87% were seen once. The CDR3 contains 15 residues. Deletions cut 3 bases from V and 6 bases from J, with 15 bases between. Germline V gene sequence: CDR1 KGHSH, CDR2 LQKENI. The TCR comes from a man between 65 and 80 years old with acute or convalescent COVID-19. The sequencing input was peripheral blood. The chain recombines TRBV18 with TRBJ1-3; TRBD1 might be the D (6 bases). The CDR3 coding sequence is TGTGCCAGCTCACCTTATACGGGGGGCGAAAACACCATATATTTT. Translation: CASSPYTGGENTIYF.